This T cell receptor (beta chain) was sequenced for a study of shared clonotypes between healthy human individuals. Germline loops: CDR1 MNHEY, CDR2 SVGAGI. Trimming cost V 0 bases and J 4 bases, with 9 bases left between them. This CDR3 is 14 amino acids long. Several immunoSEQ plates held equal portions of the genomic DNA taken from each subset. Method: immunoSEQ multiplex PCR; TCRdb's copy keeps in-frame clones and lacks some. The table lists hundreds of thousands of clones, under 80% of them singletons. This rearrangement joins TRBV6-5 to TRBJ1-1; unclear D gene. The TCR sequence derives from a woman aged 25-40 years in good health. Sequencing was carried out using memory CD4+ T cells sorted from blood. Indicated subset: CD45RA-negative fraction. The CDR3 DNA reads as TGTGCCAGCAGTTACTCGAATTTGGGCACTGAAGCTTTCTTT. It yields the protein CASSYSNLGTEAFF.